These T cell receptor beta chains were read from a single sample in a study of blood T cell repertoires in COVID-19. The data were produced by immunoSEQ multiplex PCR, yet TCRdb's version contains in-frame clones alone and is incomplete. The sample comprises about 80,000 clones, under 80% of which are singletons, and about 16% rests with the top ten. The sample comprised peripheral blood. These receptors came from a human donor in a cohort sampled during active COVID-19. CDR3s leave out the opening cysteine and the closing phenylalanine or tryptophan. The D gene is left open where the match is weak.

v_gene	j_gene	d_gene	CDR3aa
TRBV28	TRBJ2-1	.	ATGGLYNEQF
TRBV9	TRBJ1-1	.	ASSVGQWESEAF
TRBV6-2/TRBV6-3	TRBJ1-2	TRBD1	ASSYRTGDNYGYT
TRBV7-2	TRBJ1-2	.	ASSLDGFNYGYT
TRBV27	TRBJ1-2	TRBD1	ASRLTGTGRDYT
TRBV15	TRBJ2-3	TRBD2	ATSREISGGSSTDTQY
TRBV6-5	TRBJ1-2	.	ASSYSGQPYGYT
TRBV6-1	TRBJ2-7	.	ASRELTRAGRYEQY
TRBV9	TRBJ1-3	TRBD1	ASSVDGTGGRNTIY
TRBV25-1	TRBJ1-2	.	ASSDGGANGYT
TRBV18	TRBJ1-5	TRBD1	ASSSGTGGGQPQH
TRBV7-2	TRBJ2-5	TRBD2	ASIPFAGEWKETQY
TRBV5-1	TRBJ2-2	.	ASSLVSGFFPGELF
TRBV3-1/TRBV3-2	TRBJ1-4	TRBD1	ASSQRTGVNEKLF
TRBV10-2	TRBJ2-1	TRBD2	ASSESGTSGLNLNEQF
TRBV18	TRBJ2-7	.	ASSRGTPDLGYEQY
TRBV21-1	TRBJ2-1	.	ASSTRPTGTGNHEQF
TRBV7-9	TRBJ2-5	TRBD1	ASSSRDRGQETQY
TRBV29-1	TRBJ2-3	TRBD2	SVEAVAGGTADTQY
TRBV9	TRBJ1-2	.	ASSVGLQDYGYT
TRBV19	TRBJ2-5	.	ASSIRSWETQY
TRBV7-9	TRBJ1-2	TRBD1	ASSLVGTGTYGYT
TRBV6-5	TRBJ2-4	.	ASATSWFDKNIQY
TRBV3-1/TRBV3-2	TRBJ2-1	.	ASSQVGTYNEQF
TRBV5-1	TRBJ1-2	.	ASSLQINYGYT
TRBV18	TRBJ1-1	.	ASSPRTALNTEAF
TRBV4-1	TRBJ1-4	TRBD1	ASSQDQGTVLF
TRBV24-1	TRBJ2-3	.	ATSDLGDSSTDTQY
TRBV6-5	TRBJ1-1	.	ASTLSRGLEAF
TRBV5-1	TRBJ2-2	.	ASMSRGDTGELF
TRBV6-6	TRBJ1-6	.	ASSRPGRVDNSPLH
TRBV9	TRBJ1-4	TRBD1	ASSEWDSNEKLF
TRBV12-3/TRBV12-4	TRBJ1-1	TRBD1	ASRSGQGAEAF
TRBV6-5	TRBJ1-2	.	ASTSNYGYT
TRBV11-3	TRBJ2-1	TRBD2	ASSLAGGVNEQF
TRBV5-4	TRBJ1-6	TRBD1	ASSYPTGTGSPLH
TRBV23-1	TRBJ2-7	.	AGEEGYEQY
TRBV7-9	TRBJ2-7	TRBD1	ASSHNRGHNLSSYEQY
TRBV19	TRBJ1-6	.	ASSIGSSYNSPLH
TRBV4-1	TRBJ2-7	.	ASSQDRGGGSYEQY
TRBV5-4	TRBJ2-5	.	ASSPRTEETQY
TRBV7-6	TRBJ1-5	.	ASSLGGLPQH
TRBV30	TRBJ2-6	.	AWTVSGANVLT
TRBV7-9	TRBJ2-7	.	ASSFGTTAGEQY
TRBV5-4	TRBJ2-7	TRBD2	ASSASSGGAGEQY
TRBV19	TRBJ1-2	TRBD1	ASSRGQVANYGYT
TRBV15	TRBJ1-1	.	ATSRDLLRGEGTEAF
TRBV18	TRBJ1-1	TRBD1	ASSTRDSEAF
TRBV19	TRBJ1-1	.	ASSISLSTEAF
TRBV6-1	TRBJ2-1	.	ASSEVEGSSYNEQF
TRBV6-5	TRBJ1-6	.	ASSFRDRLLLSPLH
TRBV20-1	TRBJ1-2	.	SAGSSRDYT
TRBV4-1	TRBJ2-3	TRBD2	ASSQGGLAGYTDTQY
TRBV5-4	TRBJ2-7	TRBD1	ASSLGTGVSYEQY
TRBV9	TRBJ2-7	.	ASSVGGSAYEQY